The rows below give T cell receptor beta chains drawn from one sample of a study of blood T cell repertoires in COVID-19. The repertoire was sequenced with immunoSEQ multiplex PCR; TCRdb's copy has only in-frame clones and lacks some. In the table there are approximately 200,000 clones, roughly 84% of which are singletons. The sample taken for sequencing was peripheral blood. The source is a man aged 50 to 60 who had recovered from COVID-19. Each CDR3 is given with its conserved first and last residue. The order of the fields is V gene, D gene, J gene, clone size, CDR3 protein, CDR3 DNA. A D gene is named only where the DNA matches it firmly. Where a row states a size, it is once, few, many or the class of an expanded clone; other rows omit it.

v_call: TRBV2
d_call: NA
j_call: TRBJ2-7
clone_size: NA
cdr3_aa: CASSEQGNYYEQYF
cdr3_nt: TGTGCCAGCAGTGAACAGGGTAATTACTACGAGCAGTACTTC

v_call: TRBV27
d_call: TRBD2
j_call: TRBJ2-5
clone_size: once
cdr3_aa: CASSKGLAGVETQYF
cdr3_nt: TGTGCCAGCAGTAAGGGACTAGCGGGAGTTGAGACCCAGTACTTC

v_call: TRBV2
d_call: TRBD1
j_call: TRBJ2-7
clone_size: NA
cdr3_aa: CASSRSGTGSYEQYF
cdr3_nt: TGTGCCAGCAGCCGCTCCGGGACAGGGTCCTACGAGCAGTACTTC

v_call: TRBV7-8
d_call: NA
j_call: TRBJ2-1
clone_size: NA
cdr3_aa: CASSPPVASEQFF
cdr3_nt: TGTGCCAGCAGCCCACCAGTTGCCTCGGAGCAGTTCTTC

v_call: TRBV13
d_call: NA
j_call: TRBJ2-2
clone_size: NA
cdr3_aa: CASEKTGELFF
cdr3_nt: TGTGCCAGCGAGAAGACCGGGGAGCTGTTTTTT

v_call: TRBV6-5
d_call: NA
j_call: TRBJ2-2
clone_size: NA
cdr3_aa: CASSYSGRTGELFF
cdr3_nt: TGTGCCAGCAGTTACTCGGGGAGAACCGGGGAGCTGTTTTTT

v_call: TRBV6-5
d_call: TRBD1
j_call: TRBJ1-6
clone_size: few
cdr3_aa: CASTYLTGESPLHF
cdr3_nt: TGTGCCAGCACCTACTTGACAGGGGAGTCACCCCTCCACTTT

v_call: TRBV14
d_call: TRBD2
j_call: TRBJ2-7
clone_size: NA
cdr3_aa: CASSQGSGGEYEQYF
cdr3_nt: TGTGCCAGCAGCCAGGGCTCGGGGGGTGAATACGAGCAGTACTTC

v_call: TRBV5-1
d_call: TRBD1
j_call: TRBJ1-4
clone_size: NA
cdr3_aa: CASSPRQGTAEKLFF
cdr3_nt: TGCGCCAGCAGCCCAAGACAGGGAACGGCTGAAAAACTGTTTTTT

v_call: TRBV7-9
d_call: TRBD1
j_call: TRBJ2-1
clone_size: NA
cdr3_aa: CASSSPGQGPHNEQFF
cdr3_nt: TGTGCCAGCAGCTCTCCCGGACAGGGCCCCCACAATGAGCAGTTCTTC

v_call: TRBV24-1
d_call: NA
j_call: TRBJ1-5
clone_size: NA
cdr3_aa: CATSDGLEYNQPQHF
cdr3_nt: TGTGCCACCAGTGATGGGCTCGAATACAATCAGCCCCAGCATTTT

v_call: TRBV5-1
d_call: NA
j_call: TRBJ2-6
clone_size: NA
cdr3_aa: CASSLGGTGANVLTF
cdr3_nt: TGCGCCAGCAGCTTGGGGGGCACAGGGGCCAACGTCCTGACTTTC

v_call: TRBV7-9
d_call: TRBD1
j_call: TRBJ2-3
clone_size: few
cdr3_aa: CASSLLRQGSDTQYF
cdr3_nt: TGTGCCAGCAGCCTCCTGAGACAGGGATCAGATACGCAGTATTTT

v_call: TRBV4-1
d_call: TRBD2
j_call: TRBJ2-7
clone_size: NA
cdr3_aa: CASSLTSGNSYEQYF
cdr3_nt: TGCGCCAGCAGCCTGACTAGCGGGAACTCTTACGAGCAGTACTTC